This section outlines one T cell receptor (beta chain) sequence together with its context. V shed 0 bases and J 9 bases; nucleotides not matched to a gene: 6. The V gene's germline CDR1 is SNHLY and CDR2 FYNNEI. The CDR3 sequence is 15 residues long. The sample belongs to a study of T cell changes during pregnancy in multiple sclerosis. Profiling relied on immunoSEQ multiplex PCR, and the TCRdb table lists in-frame clones only, not all of them. This table has 83,000 or so clones, around 94% appearing once. Sequenced material: peripheral blood, taken after pregnancy. The rearrangement joins TRBV2 to TRBJ1-5, with 9 bases matching TRBD1. This receptor was identified in a female donor in good health, enrolled as a control in a pregnancy study. CDR3 sequence (DNA): TGTGCCAGCAGTGAAGCGGACAGGGGTTCGGGGCCCCAGCATTTT. It yields the protein CASSEADRGSGPQHF.